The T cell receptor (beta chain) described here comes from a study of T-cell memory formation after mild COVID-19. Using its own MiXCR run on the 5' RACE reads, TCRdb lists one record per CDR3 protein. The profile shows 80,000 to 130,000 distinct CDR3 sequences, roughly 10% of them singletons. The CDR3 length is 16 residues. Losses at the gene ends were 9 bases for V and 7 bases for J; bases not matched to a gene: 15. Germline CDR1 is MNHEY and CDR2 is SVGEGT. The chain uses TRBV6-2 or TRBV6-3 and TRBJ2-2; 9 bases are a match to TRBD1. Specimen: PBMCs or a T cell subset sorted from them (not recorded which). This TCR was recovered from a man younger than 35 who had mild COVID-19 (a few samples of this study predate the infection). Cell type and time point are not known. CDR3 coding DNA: TGTGCCAGTCAAGAGGCACAGGGGGCGTTTGACGGGGAGCTGTTTTTT. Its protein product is CASQEAQGAFDGELFF.